Here is one T cell receptor (beta chain) with its context. Pooled in the analysis were second doses at about 4 or about 12 weeks. These data originate in a study of T cell responses to AZD1222 COVID-19 vaccine. Trimming stripped 0 bases from V and 6 bases from J, with 12 bases between. The V gene's germline CDR1 is ENHRY and CDR2 SYGVKD. This CDR3 has 14 residues. Assay: immunoSEQ multiplex PCR; the TCRdb copy retains only in-frame clones and omits some. This table holds 150,000 to 200,000 clones, less than 95% found once. This chain connects TRBV10-3 to TRBJ2-7, with D perhaps being TRBD1 or TRBD2 (5 bases each). The sequence was collected from an adult who received the AZD1222 COVID-19 vaccine. The sequenced sample was peripheral blood, obtained 28 days after the second AZD1222 dose. The CDR3 nucleotides are TGTGCCATCAGTGAGTCCGGGACGTACTCCGAGCAGTACTTC. This translates into CAISESGTYSEQYF.